The 25 T cell receptor beta chains in this list originate from one sample, sequenced in a study of T cells in narcolepsy. TCRdb's copy holds only in-frame clones and misses some; the assay was immunoSEQ multiplex PCR. Among around 39,000 clones listed, approximately 86% were seen once. What was sequenced was CD45RA- memory CD4+ T cells from PBMCs. The receptors were gathered from a human donor with narcolepsy.

To note about this clone: In this CDR3 the conserved last residue, phenylalanine or tryptophan, is missing, so a read error is likely. This chain uses TRBV30 with TRBJ2-2; TRBD1 might be the D (6 bases). CDR3 length equals 16 residues. Looked up from germline, CDR1 is GTSNPN and CDR2 is SVGIG (reference sequence). Trimming left V 0 bases short and J 6 bases short, with 17 bases between. For the CDR3, the DNA is TGTGCCTGGAGTGTATTTATCGGACAGCGGTCCGGGGAGCTGTTTTGT. Protein sequence: CAWSVFIGQRSGELFC.

The chain carries TRBV10-3 and TRBJ1-1, with D possibly matching TRBD1 (6 bases). CDR1 is ENHRY and CDR2 is SYGVKD in the germline V gene. The CDR3 consists of 15 residues. Trimming removed 4 bases at V and 3 bases at J, with 15 bases between. The CDR3 DNA reads as TGTGCCATCAGTGGATCAGGGGTTGGAGACACTGAAGCTTTCTTT. Its translation is CAISGSGVGDTEAFF.

The CDR3 loop is CASRWTGSPGNTIYF. The CDR3 coding sequence is TGTGCCAGCAGGTGGACAGGGTCCCCTGGAAACACCATATATTTT. The rearrangement joins TRBV13 to TRBJ1-3; 8 positions match TRBD1. V lost 6 bases, J lost 2 bases, and 6 bases stayed unmatched. There are 15 residues in the CDR3. From germline, CDR1 is PRHDT and CDR2 FYEKMQ (reference sequence).

CDR3 sequence reads: CASSWTGATDTQYF. The CDR3 nucleotides read TGCGCCAGCAGCTGGACAGGAGCCACAGATACGCAGTATTTT. The V gene is TRBV5-1, the J gene TRBJ2-3; TRBD1 matches 7 bases. The germline V gene encodes CDR1 SGHRS and CDR2 YFSETQ. The V and J ends lost 3 bases and 2 bases, in that order; junction bases with no gene match: 3. The CDR3 sequence is 14 residues long.

The rearrangement uses TRBV18 and TRBJ2-1; D might be TRBD2 (6 bases). Per the germline V gene, CDR1 is KGHSH and CDR2 is LQKENI. The CDR3 is made up of 13 amino acids. The germline V and J ends were trimmed by 3 bases and 5 bases, with 8 bases remaining between them. CDR3 sequence (DNA): TGTGCCAGCTCACCCTCGGGGGACAATGAGCAGTTCTTC. Encoded protein: CASSPSGDNEQFF.

V is TRBV4-3 and J is TRBJ2-7; 7 positions agree with TRBD1. V was pared by 3 bases and J by 2 bases, with 7 bases of the junction left unmatched. The CDR3 totals 15 residues. In germline, CDR1 is LGHNA, CDR2 YSLEER. CDR3 residues: CASSQEQGIPYEQYF. CDR3 nucleotides: TGCGCCAGCAGCCAGGAACAGGGGATCCCCTACGAGCAGTACTTC.

The rearrangement uses TRBV19 and TRBJ2-3; D is perhaps TRBD1 (6 bases). Germline V gene lookup returns CDR1 LNHDA and CDR2 SQIVND (reference sequence). The CDR3 is 16 amino acids. Deletions cut 1 base from V and 1 base from J, with 12 bases between. The CDR3 spells CASSIGTGQGTDTQYF. CDR3 bases: TGTGCCAGTAGTATAGGAACAGGGCAGGGCACAGATACGCAGTATTTT.

The chain carries TRBV7-2 and TRBJ2-5; D might be TRBD2 (6 bases). Trimming removed 2 bases from V and 5 bases from J, with 12 bases in between. The V gene's germline CDR1 is SGHTA and CDR2 FQGNSA. This CDR3 spans 14 amino acids. The DNA for the CDR3 is TGTGCCAGCAGCTTAAATAGCGGTATTGAGACCCAGTACTTC. This gives the protein CASSLNSGIETQYF.

The chain combines TRBV7-2 with TRBJ2-7; 10 bases fit TRBD1. CDR1 is SGHTA, CDR2 FQGNSA, per germline. This CDR3 spans 16 amino acids. The V segment lost 3 bases and the J segment 5 bases; nucleotides outside the gene matches: 10. CDR3 coding DNA: TGTGCCAGCAGCTTGCCCCGGGACAGGGGTTTCCACGAGCAGTACTTC. Translation gives CASSLPRDRGFHEQYF.

The chain employs TRBV19 and TRBJ1-6; 8 bases agree with TRBD1. The V segment lost 7 bases and the J segment 5 bases; nucleotides outside the gene matches: 10. Germline loops: CDR1 LNHDA, CDR2 SQIVND (reference sequence). The CDR3 loop spans 16 amino acids. Written as DNA, the CDR3 is TGTGCCAGTAACGGTGGGGCAGGGGGCAATAATTCACCCCTCCACTTT. It is translated as CASNGGAGGNNSPLHF.

This chain uses TRBV5-1 with TRBJ2-2; 9 positions agree with TRBD2. Unmatched junction bases numbered 11, after V lost 3 bases and J lost 5 bases. The CDR3 is 17 residues long. Per the germline V gene, CDR1 is SGHRS and CDR2 is YFSETQ. The CDR3 here is CASSWRASGVGTGELFF. The DNA for the CDR3 is TGCGCCAGCAGCTGGAGGGCTAGCGGGGTTGGAACCGGGGAGCTGTTTTTT.

This clone was detected only a few times. The J gene is TRBJ1-2, the V gene TRBV19; TRBD1 is a possible D gene (6 bases). Germline V gives CDR1 LNHDA, CDR2 SQIVND (reference sequence). This CDR3 has 14 amino acids. V was pared by 5 bases and J by 8 bases, with 18 bases between. The CDR3 region has the DNA TGTGCCAGTAGTTGGGGGGCGCGAGGAGGCGGCTACACCTTC. Its translation: CASSWGARGGGYTF.

The V and J genes are TRBV11-3 and TRBJ2-1, with 7 bases lining up with TRBD1. Per the germline V gene, CDR1 is SGHNT and CDR2 is YENEEA. The CDR3 length is 15 residues. V gave up 1 base and J gave up 1 base; unmatched junction bases: 1. For the CDR3, the DNA is TGTGCCAGCAGCTTAGGCAGGGGGTCCTACAATGAGCAGTTCTTC. The encoded protein is CASSLGRGSYNEQFF.

The chain couples TRBV9 to TRBJ2-3, with TRBD2 identical over 10 bases. Germline V gene data show CDR1 as SGDLS and CDR2 as YYNGEE. The V and J ends lost 0 bases and 5 bases, in that order; junction bases with no gene match: 6. The CDR3 covers 16 residues. The CDR3 DNA reads as TGTGCCAGCAGCGTAGAACTAGCGGGACTTCGAGATACGCAGTATTTT. This encodes CASSVELAGLRDTQYF. Together with reference TRBV9 and TRBJ2-3, the CDR3 gives the full variable domain: DSGVTQTPKHLITATGQRVTLRCSPRSGDLSVYWYQQSLDQGLQFLIQYYNGEERAKGNILERFSAQQFPDLHSELNLSSLELGDSALYFCASSVELAGLRDTQYFGPGTRLTVL.

This chain connects TRBV19 to TRBJ2-7; 8 positions match TRBD2. The CDR3 loop spans 17 amino acids. The V gene's germline CDR1 is LNHDA and CDR2 SQIVND (reference sequence). V was pared by 1 base and J by 0 bases, with 8 bases of the junction left unmatched. The CDR3 loop is CASSIGLAGGISYEQYF. The CDR3 nucleotides read TGTGCCAGTAGTATAGGACTGGCGGGGGGCATCTCCTACGAGCAGTACTTC.

This clone was detected a few times. This chain joins TRBV14 and TRBJ1-1; D is undetermined. Germline-derived CDR1 and CDR2 are SGHDN and FVKESK. The CDR3 length is 15 residues. Between the trimmed V and J ends, which lost 0 bases and 3 bases, there was a span of 11 bases. The CDR3 sequence is CASSQDRSRYTEAFF. The CDR3 nucleotides read TGTGCCAGCAGCCAAGACAGGTCGAGGTACACTGAAGCTTTCTTT.

The chain employs TRBV7-8 and TRBJ1-1; D is undetermined. The germline gives CDR1 SGHVS, CDR2 FQNEAQ. V lost 1 base and J 1 base, leaving 4 bases between the germline ends. The length of the CDR3 is 13 residues. The CDR3 loop reads CASSLEQNTEAFF. The CDR3 DNA is TGTGCCAGCAGCTTAGAGCAGAACACTGAAGCTTTCTTT.

V and J are TRBV6-5 and TRBJ2-5, with 7 bases aligning to TRBD2. The junction had 13 bases not matched to a gene; V was cut back by 4 bases and J by 5 bases. The length of the CDR3 is 16 residues. The germline CDR1 and CDR2 sequences are MNHEY and SVGAGI. The CDR3 sequence: CASSSPASGRFETQYF. The DNA of the CDR3 is TGTGCCAGCAGTTCTCCGGCTAGCGGACGATTTGAGACCCAGTACTTC.

The V call is TRBV5-6, the J call TRBJ2-3; TRBD1 matches 7 bases. Germline V CDR1 and CDR2: SGHDT, YYEEEE. This CDR3 comprises 15 residues. V lost 5 bases and J lost 2; bases outside the gene matches: 8. CDR3 region: CASRFRDRYTDTQYF. CDR3 sequence (DNA): TGTGCCAGCAGATTCCGGGACAGATACACAGATACGCAGTATTTT.

This clone has a single count. CDR3 sequence (DNA): TGTGCCAGCAGTTTGGACAGGTTTACGCCCCAGCATTTT. This encodes CASSLDRFTPQHF. The chain is built from TRBV27 and TRBJ1-5, with 7 positions matching TRBD1. V gave up 3 bases and J gave up 9 bases; unmatched junction bases: 5. The CDR3 is 13 residues long. Per the germline V gene, CDR1 is MNHEY and CDR2 is SMNVEV (reference sequence).

V and J are TRBV11-2 and TRBJ2-3; no reliable D call. The germline CDR1 and CDR2 sequences are SGHAT and FQNNGV. The V gene lost 5 bases and the J gene lost 0 bases, with 9 bases spanning the gap. This CDR3 region has 14 residues. The CDR3 is CASSPPGSTDTQYF. CDR3 nucleotides: TGTGCCAGCAGCCCGCCCGGGAGCACAGATACGCAGTATTTT.

V and J are TRBV5-4 and TRBJ2-2; perhaps TRBD2 as D (5 bases). Germline assignment: CDR1 SGHNT and CDR2 YYREEE (reference sequence). V lost 4 bases and J lost 7, with 14 bases in between. This CDR3 comprises 14 residues. The CDR3 DNA sequence: TGTGCCAGCAGCCGGGCCCAACGGGGCGGGGAGCTGTTTTTT. It yields the protein CASSRAQRGGELFF.

The chain has TRBV18 and TRBJ1-4; D not resolved. V was shortened by 3 bases and J by 10 bases, with 15 bases between the two germline ends. The CDR3 has 14 amino acids. Germline V gene sequence: CDR1 KGHSH, CDR2 LQKENI. The CDR3 DNA reads as TGTGCCAGCTCACCGGGCCAACTCGGCGGAAAACTGTTTTTT. Translating gives CASSPGQLGGKLFF.

The J gene is TRBJ2-7, the V gene TRBV5-1; no reliable D call. Per germline, CDR1 SGHRS and CDR2 YFSETQ. V was trimmed by 0 bases and J by 4 bases, leaving 8 bases between them. The CDR3 totals 13 residues. CDR3 coding DNA: TGCGCCAGCAGCTTGGATGGACGGTACGAGCAGTACTTC. It codes for CASSLDGRYEQYF.

The CDR3 DNA reads as TGTGCCAGTAGTATCGGGACAGGGATGAAGACCCAGTACTTC. Its protein product is CASSIGTGMKTQYF. This chain connects TRBV19 to TRBJ2-5; TRBD1 aligns across 9 bases. CDR3 length: 14 residues. V lost 3 bases and J lost 6; bases outside the gene matches: 5. The V gene's germline CDR1 is LNHDA and CDR2 SQIVND (reference sequence).